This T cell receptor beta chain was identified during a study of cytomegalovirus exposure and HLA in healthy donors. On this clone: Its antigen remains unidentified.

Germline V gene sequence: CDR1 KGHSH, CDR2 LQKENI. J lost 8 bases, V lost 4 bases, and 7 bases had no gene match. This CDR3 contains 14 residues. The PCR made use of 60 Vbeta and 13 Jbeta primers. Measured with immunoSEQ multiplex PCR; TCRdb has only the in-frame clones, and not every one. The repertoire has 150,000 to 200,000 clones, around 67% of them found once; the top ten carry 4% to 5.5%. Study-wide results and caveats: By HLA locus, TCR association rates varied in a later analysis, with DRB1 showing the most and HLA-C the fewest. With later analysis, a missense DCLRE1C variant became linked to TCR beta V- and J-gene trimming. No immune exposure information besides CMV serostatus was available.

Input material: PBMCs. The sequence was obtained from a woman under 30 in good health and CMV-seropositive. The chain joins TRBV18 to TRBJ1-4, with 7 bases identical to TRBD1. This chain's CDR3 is CASSLTGIFEKLFF. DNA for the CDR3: TGTGCCAGCTCACTGACAGGGATCTTCGAAAAACTGTTTTTT.